These 15 T cell receptor beta chains share one sample of origin, sequenced in a study of T cell responses to AZD1222 COVID-19 vaccine. Here immunoSEQ multiplex PCR was the method, and the copy in TCRdb shows in-frame clones only, minus some. This sample carries roughly 120,000 clones, approximately 84% of them seen once, and the ten largest clones take 9.4%. The sequenced sample was peripheral blood, obtained on day 0 of AZD1222 vaccination. The receptors here all came from an adult in good health.

V usage is TRBV7-3 and J usage is TRBJ1-6, with 7 nucleotides matching TRBD1. The V gene end was trimmed by 2 bases and the J gene end by 8 bases; junction bases not matched to a gene: 9. Germline V lookup: CDR1 SGHTA, CDR2 FQGTGA. The CDR3 is 16 residues long. This chain's CDR3 is CASSLGNRGSDSPLHF. As DNA, the CDR3 is TGTGCCAGCAGCTTAGGGAACAGGGGAAGTGATTCACCCCTCCACTTT.

The table lists this clone with a few counts. Other DNA sequences from this sample encode an identical CDR3 as well. This sequence joins TRBV7-3 and TRBJ2-1; tentatively, D is TRBD2 (5 bases). The germline V gene encodes CDR1 SGHTA and CDR2 FQGTGA. Trimming left V 6 bases short and J 8 bases short, with 17 bases between. The CDR3 spans 14 residues. The CDR3 bases are TGTGCCAGCAGTCTAACCGGAAGGCGGGATGAGCAGTTCTTC. Translated: CASSLTGRRDEQFF.

This chain's CDR3 is CASSLFETQYF. CDR3 DNA: TGTGCCAGCAGCTTATTCGAGACCCAGTACTTC. The rearrangement uses TRBV7-9 and TRBJ2-5; the D is unclear. Germline V gives CDR1 SEHNR, CDR2 FQNEAQ (reference sequence). V lost 2 bases and J 5 bases, leaving 3 bases between the germline ends. There are 11 residues in the CDR3.

The gene calls are TRBV19 and TRBJ1-2, with 9 bases identical to TRBD1. Trimming removed 3 bases from V and 4 bases from J; junction bases left unmatched: 9. Germline lookup yields CDR1 LNHDA and CDR2 SQIVND (reference sequence). The CDR3 contains 16 residues. DNA of the CDR3: TGTGCCAGTAGTATTTGGACAGGGGTTGAAGGCTATGGCTACACCTTC. This encodes CASSIWTGVEGYGYTF.

The genes are TRBV4-3 and TRBJ2-1; TRBD2 matches at 9 bases. Germline CDR1 and CDR2: LGHNA and YSLEER. The length of the CDR3 is 15 residues. With 3 bases clipped from V and 7 bases from J, the junction kept 7 bases outside the gene matches. CDR3: CASSQPGTSRNEQFF. CDR3 in DNA: TGCGCCAGCAGCCAGCCCGGGACTAGCAGAAATGAGCAGTTCTTC.

V gene TRBV28 combines with J gene TRBJ2-7; 10 bases map to TRBD1. This CDR3 comprises 15 residues. Germline CDR1 is MDHEN and CDR2 is SYDVKM. The V gene end was trimmed by 6 bases and the J gene end by 3 bases; junction bases not matched to a gene: 8. CDR3 coding DNA: TGTGCCAGCAGGCGTCCGGGACAGGGGAACTACGAGCAGTACTTC. It yields the protein CASRRPGQGNYEQYF.

A few counts support this clone. The chain combines TRBV5-1 with TRBJ1-6; maybe TRBD1 (5 bases). Trimming cost V 0 bases and J 7 bases, with 14 bases left between them. CDR1 is SGHRS and CDR2 is YFSETQ in the germline V gene. The CDR3 covers 16 residues. CDR3 sequence (DNA): TGCGCCAGCAGCTTGGGTTCCGGGACGGCGAATTCACCCCTCCACTTT. Translation: CASSLGSGTANSPLHF.

This chain connects TRBV24-1 to TRBJ2-7; TRBD1 agrees at 10 bases. With V trimmed by 4 bases and J by 7 bases, 15 bases remained unmatched. The CDR3 length is 17 residues. From germline, CDR1 is KGHDR and CDR2 SFDVKD. This chain's CDR3 is CATSDFNRDRGLWEQYF. The CDR3 nucleotides are TGTGCCACCAGTGACTTCAACCGGGACAGGGGCCTTTGGGAGCAGTACTTC.

This clone was recorded once. The chain employs TRBV7-6 and TRBJ1-1; 10 nucleotides align to TRBD1. The CDR3 is 14 residues long. Germline V gives CDR1 SGHVS, CDR2 FNYEAQ. With V trimmed by 3 bases and J by 7 bases, 5 bases remained unmatched. The CDR3 sequence: CASSFRQGAGEAFF. In DNA form, the CDR3 reads TGTGCCAGCAGCTTTCGACAGGGGGCGGGTGAAGCTTTCTTT.

The rearrangement uses TRBV5-1 and TRBJ1-1, with a weak D call TRBD1 (5 bases). CDR3 length: 16 residues. Trimming removed 2 bases at V and 0 bases at J, with 14 bases between. Per the germline V gene, CDR1 is SGHRS and CDR2 is YFSETQ. Here the CDR3 reads CASSFIGGLVNTEAFF. DNA for the CDR3: TGCGCCAGCAGCTTTATCGGGGGTTTGGTGAACACTGAAGCTTTCTTT.

The CDR3 sequence is CASSPGGDSNQPQHF. CDR3 nucleotides: TGTGCCAGCAGTCCCGGAGGGGATAGCAATCAGCCCCAGCATTTT. The chain carries TRBV28 and TRBJ1-5; a weak D match, TRBD1 (5 bases). This CDR3 is built from 15 residues. The V gene lost 5 bases and the J gene lost 0 bases, with 11 bases spanning the gap. The V gene's germline CDR1 is MDHEN and CDR2 SYDVKM.

The chain recombines TRBV5-4 with TRBJ2-3, with a tentative D call TRBD1 (5 bases). V lost 4 bases, J lost 2 bases, and 17 bases lay in between. CDR3 length equals 16 residues. CDR1 is SGHNT, CDR2 YYREEE, per germline (reference sequence). CDR3 DNA: TGTGCCAGCAGCCTTCGGGCAGGGTATTCCACAGATACGCAGTATTTT. It is translated as CASSLRAGYSTDTQYF. Full variable domain (missing parts from reference TRBV5-4 and TRBJ2-3): ETGVTQSPTHLIKTRGQQVTLRCSSQSGHNTVSWYQQALGQGPQFIFQYYREEENGRGNFPPRFSGLQFPNYSSELNVNALELDDSALYLCASSLRAGYSTDTQYFGPGTRLTVL.

This chain joins TRBV6-5 and TRBJ2-3, with a tentative D call TRBD2 (7 bases). V shed 7 bases and J shed 6 bases, with 14 bases lying between them. CDR3 length: 13 amino acids. Germline assignment: CDR1 MNHEY and CDR2 SVGAGI. The CDR3 reads CASKEGGTDTQYF. For the CDR3, the DNA is TGTGCCAGCAAAGAGGGGGGGACGGATACGCAGTATTTT.

The chain has TRBV11-1 and TRBJ2-1; 13 bases line up with TRBD2. The CDR3 spans 15 residues. With V trimmed by 5 bases and J by 4 bases, 2 bases remained unmatched. From germline, CDR1 is SGHAT and CDR2 FQDESV (reference sequence). The CDR3 here is CASSPTSGRYNEQFF. The CDR3 DNA is TGTGCCAGCAGCCCGACTAGCGGGAGGTACAATGAGCAGTTCTTC.

This sequence joins TRBV6-6 and TRBJ1-5; D gene unclear. V lost 5 bases, J lost 7 bases, and 15 bases lay in between. The CDR3 sequence is 14 residues long. Germline V gene lookup returns CDR1 MNHNY and CDR2 SVGAGI (reference sequence). The CDR3 is CASSPDSFGQPQHF. CDR3 DNA sequence: TGTGCCAGCAGTCCAGACTCGTTCGGCCAGCCCCAGCATTTT.